The entry that follows covers one T cell receptor beta chain sequence. Trimming left V 4 bases short and J 4 bases short, with 13 bases between. Germline lookup yields CDR1 LGHDT and CDR2 YNNKEL (reference sequence). This CDR3 has 15 amino acids. The data originate from a study of blood T cell repertoires in COVID-19. Profiling relied on immunoSEQ multiplex PCR, and the TCRdb table lists in-frame clones only, not all of them. The sample includes around 190,000 clones, about 76% of them seen just once. The sequencing sample was made of peripheral blood. The J gene is TRBJ2-2, the V gene TRBV3-1 (or the pseudogene TRBV3-2); D possibly corresponds to TRBD2 (5 bases). The receptor was derived from a woman aged 45 to 65 with active or convalescent COVID-19. The CDR3 loop is CASSLMDSSTGELFF. The CDR3 coding sequence is TGTGCCAGCAGCCTGATGGACTCATCCACCGGGGAGCTGTTTTTT.